In this sample, the clone carrying this TCR beta chain turned up a few times. The sample belongs to a study of technical replicates of blood from a few donors. Unmatched junction bases numbered 5, after V lost 5 bases and J lost 0 bases. Germline V lookup: CDR1 SGHKS, CDR2 YYEKEE (reference sequence). CDR3 length equals 14 residues. Profiled with immunoSEQ multiplex PCR; TCRdb holds only in-frame clones, not every one. Of approximately 73,000 clones in the sample, around 92% were seen once. The V and J genes are TRBV5-5 and TRBJ2-7, with 7 bases that match TRBD2. The material sequenced was T cells isolated from PBMCs. This clonotype originated in a human donor in good health. As DNA, the CDR3 is TGTGCCAGCAGTGTAGCGGGCATCTCCTACGAGCAGTACTTC. It encodes CASSVAGISYEQYF. The whole variable domain, filled in from reference TRBV5-5 and TRBJ2-7, reads DAGVTQSPTHLIKTRGQQVTLRCSPISGHKSVSWYQQVLGQGPQFIFQYYEKEERGRGNFPDRFSARQFPNYSSELNVNALLLGDSALYLCASSVAGISYEQYFGPGTRLTVT.